Shown below are 5 T cell receptor beta chains from a single sample sequenced in a study of blood T cell repertoires in COVID-19. TCRdb keeps only in-frame clones here, not all; method: immunoSEQ multiplex PCR. The sample consists of 400,000 to 550,000 clones, around 89% of them appearing once. The sequenced sample was peripheral blood. The receptors derive from a woman in her twenties or thirties with acute or convalescent COVID-19.

The chain couples TRBV19 to TRBJ2-1; 8 nucleotides line up with TRBD2. V lost 5 bases and J lost 5; bases outside the gene matches: 5. Germline V lookup: CDR1 LNHDA, CDR2 SQIVND (reference sequence). The CDR3 runs 14 residues. The CDR3 nucleotides read TGTGCCAGTAGTTTAGCGGGGAGACACAATGAGCAGTTCTTC. This sequence encodes CASSLAGRHNEQFF.

V and J are TRBV11-2 and TRBJ1-5, with D possibly being TRBD1 (5 bases). The CDR3 covers 14 residues. The germline V and J ends were trimmed by 1 base and 3 bases, with 7 bases remaining between them. Looked up from germline, CDR1 is SGHAT and CDR2 is FQNNGV. The CDR3 DNA sequence: TGTGCCAGCAGCTTAGGACAGAACAATCAGCCCCAGCATTTT. As protein: CASSLGQNNQPQHF.

V is TRBV10-1 and J is TRBJ2-1, with D possibly matching TRBD1 (5 bases). This CDR3 is 16 amino acids long. The V end lost 6 bases, the J end lost 1 base, and 16 bases lay between the germline ends. Per germline, CDR1 WNHNN and CDR2 SYGVQD (reference sequence). CDR3 sequence reads: CASRVLPQGSYNEQFF. DNA of the CDR3: TGCGCCAGCAGAGTCCTGCCCCAGGGATCCTACAATGAGCAGTTCTTC.

This chain connects TRBV3-1 (or the pseudogene TRBV3-2) to TRBJ1-3, with TRBD1 as a possible D gene (5 bases). Germline V CDR1 and CDR2: LGHDT, YNNKEL (reference sequence). Trimming took off 2 bases at V and 2 bases at J, with 13 bases between the two ends. CDR3 length equals 16 residues. The CDR3 nucleotides are TGTGCCAGCAGCCAACATCAGCAGGGCACTGGAAACACCATATATTTT. Translating gives CASSQHQQGTGNTIYF.

V is TRBV29-1 and J is TRBJ2-7; D possibly corresponds to TRBD1 (5 bases). Germline loops: CDR1 SQVTM, CDR2 ANQGSEA. Deletions cut 3 bases from V and 4 bases from J, with 13 bases between. The CDR3 sequence is 13 residues long. CDR3 sequence (DNA): TGCAGCGTTGACGGGCAGGGAACTTACGAGCAGTACTTC. Protein: CSVDGQGTYEQYF.